This T cell receptor beta chain is drawn from a study of T cell responses to AZD1222 COVID-19 vaccine (dated by TCRdb to the early 2020s). Study-level background: TCR sequencing covered fewer than 250 trial participants: 200 to 220 given two doses of AZD1222 and some 25 given two doses of MenACWY control vaccine. Trial participants were enrolled by age into subgroups of 18-55, 56-69 and 70-plus years, and around 150, 28 and 57 TCR-sequenced participants, respectively, were included in these subgroups. The investigation overall reported the following: No day 14 peak-response samples were available, so repertoires were characterized only after the peak T cell response. In the small 56-69-year group, the increase in depth fell short of significance, most likely because of low power. The whole spike protein was spanned by vaccine-associated CD4 TCRs, and dominant responses were seen in regions 160-218 and 743-854. Epitopes outside the regions mutated in the B.1.351 and B.1.1.7 variants were reportedly recognized by nearly half of the unique spike-specific TCRs. Conclusions about previously exposed vaccinees are limited, since just six or seven AZD1222 recipients were seropositive for SARS-CoV-2 at baseline. A significant rise in spike-specific TCR breadth and depth was observed after two AZD1222 doses relative to day 0 and relative to MenACWY recipients. Participants were mostly white British, with more females than males. The authors suggested clonal diversity may have been underestimated.

The time point label for this specimen denotes: about 28 days (+/-7) after the second vaccine dose. AZD1222 recipients whose second dose came at about 4 weeks and those whose second dose came at about 12 weeks were combined into one group, since spike-specific TCR depth and breadth did not differ between the two schedules. Vaccinee samples were obtained from the UK trials COV001 and COV002, which included a single-blind randomized controlled phase 2/3 trial of AZD1222 (ChAdOx1 nCoV-19) in healthy adults. Trial participant PBMC samples were collected at day 0 and day 28 after the second dose for TCRbeta chain sequencing. V is pared back by 0 bases and J by 6 bases, with 12 bases lying between the germline termini. The CDR3 contains 15 residues, cysteine and phenylalanine counted. The kept DNA is CDR3 alone, 45 bases in frame from the first base. As encoded in the germline V gene, CDR1 is LGHNA while CDR2 is YSLEER.

For this clone: Its target antigen remains unknown. No clone much larger than this one lies a single base away; base qualities are absent.

The CDR3 regions of human TCRbeta chains were analyzed by immunosequencing. In the source study's methods: Repertoire TCRs were checked for matches against a reference library of SARS-CoV-2-specific TCRs that had been generated using the MIRA antigen-specificity platform. Breadth was defined as the fraction of unique TCRs that were SARS-CoV-2-associated, and depth was defined as the fraction of total T cells that were SARS-CoV-2-associated. Using the MIRA data, every spike-specific TCR was mapped to the spike region that the TCR reacted to and assigned to either a CD4 or a CD8 class. Log10-transformed breadth and depth values were compared by one-way ANOVA with Sidak's multiple comparisons tests. TCRdb took this table from immuneACCESS and kept in-frame rearrangements with V and J called. Such tables lack part of the clones; where checked against another copy, unresolved V genes explain under half of the gap, and the rest is unexplained. The DNA was the basis for D and trimming; V, J and clone size are from that table. The sample profile shows tens of thousands of clones; approximately 90% of them were found once. 14% of the sample comes from the top ten.

Specimen: peripheral blood, collected 28 days after the second AZD1222 dose. This TCR was sampled from an adult who received the AZD1222 COVID-19 vaccine. The V gene is TRBV4-3 and the J gene is TRBJ2-1; 7 matching bases give a weak D call of TRBD2. The CDR3 in this case is CASSQDLGGLNEQFF. The sequenced DNA is TGCGCCAGCAGCCAAGATCTGGGGGGGCTCAATGAGCAGTTCTTC.